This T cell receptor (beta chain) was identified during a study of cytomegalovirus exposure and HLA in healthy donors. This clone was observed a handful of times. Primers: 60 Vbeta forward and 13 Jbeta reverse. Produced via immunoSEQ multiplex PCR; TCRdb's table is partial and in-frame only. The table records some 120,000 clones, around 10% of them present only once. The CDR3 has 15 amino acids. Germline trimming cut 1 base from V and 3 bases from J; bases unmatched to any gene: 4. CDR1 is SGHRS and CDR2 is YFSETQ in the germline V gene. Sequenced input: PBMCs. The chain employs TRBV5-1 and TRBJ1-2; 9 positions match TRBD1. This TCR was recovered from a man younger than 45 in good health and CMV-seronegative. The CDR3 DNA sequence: TGCGCCAGCAGCTTGAGCACAGGGGGCGACTATGGCTACACCTTC. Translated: CASSLSTGGDYGYTF.